The 32 T cell receptor beta chains below come from one sample, sequenced in a study of T cells in women clearing cervical HPV infection. Using immunoSEQ multiplex PCR, the repertoire was profiled, and TCRdb retains in-frame clones only, with some absent. The sample totals about 46,000 clones. Input material: blood buffy coat. Receptor source: a woman aged 18-69 years with a cervical HPV16 infection that either progressed to CIN3+ or cleared (not recorded which).

Comment on this clone: The CDR3 goes on 3 residues after the read ends, and that part is filled in from the germline J gene. The chain employs TRBV19 and TRBJ2-3, with 8 bases identical to TRBD1. The germline V gene encodes CDR1 LNHDA and CDR2 SQIVND (reference sequence). CDR3 length equals 15 residues. The sequenced part of the CDR3 DNA is TGTGCCAGTAGTATCCAAGGGACAGGACTTCAGCCG. Protein sequence: CASSIQGTGLQP. The entire CDR3 protein is CASSIQGTGLQPQYF.

To note about this clone: The read terminates 3 residues before the CDR3 end, so the remaining end is supplied by the germline J gene. The rearrangement uses TRBV19 and TRBJ2-7; possible D gene TRBD1, 5 bases. V was clipped by 0 bases and J by 2 bases, with 11 bases between them. This CDR3 is built from 15 residues. Germline loops: CDR1 LNHDA, CDR2 SQIVND (reference sequence). The CDR3 loop is CASSIDSRAAYEQYF. Incomplete CDR3 DNA: TGTGCCAGTAGTATAGATAGCAGGGCCGCCTACGAG. Variable domain in full (rest from reference TRBV19 and TRBJ2-7): DGGITQSPKYLFRKEGQNVTLSCEQNLNHDAMYWYRQDPGQGLRLIYYSQIVNDFQKGDIAEGYSVSREKKESFPLTVTSAQKNPTAFYLCASSIDSRAAYEQYFGPGTRLTVT.

Points on this clone: The read halts 3 residues ahead of the CDR3 end, with the missing end drawn from the germline J gene. This chain joins TRBV18 and TRBJ2-1; perhaps TRBD1 as D (6 bases). V was clipped by 1 base and J by 9 bases, with 10 bases between them. CDR1 KGHSH and CDR2 LQKENI come from the germline V gene. The CDR3 contains 13 residues. The CDR3 bases that were read are TGTGCCAGCTCACCACTTTCCAGGGGTGAG. This sequence encodes CASSPLSRGE. The entire CDR3 reads CASSPLSRGEQFF.

With regard to this clone: Sequencing ends 3 residues short of the CDR3 end; the germline J gene provides the rest. J is TRBJ2-2 and V is TRBV2; a weak D match, TRBD1 (6 bases). Germline CDR1 SNHLY, CDR2 FYNNEI. This CDR3 spans 12 amino acids. Trimming removed 6 bases from V and 9 bases from J, with 11 bases in between. CDR3 loop: CASSQGNRELFF. CDR3 bases read: TGTGCCAGCAGCCAGGGGAACCGGGAG. Looking up the rest from reference TRBV2 and TRBJ2-2 gives the full variable domain: EPEVTQTPSHQVTQMGQEVILRCVPISNHLYFYWYRQILGQKVEFLVSFYNNEISEKSEIFDDQFSVERPDGSNFTLKIRSTKLEDSAMYFCASSQGNRELFFGEGSRLTVL.

Comments on this clone: The read comes to an end 3 residues before the CDR3 does, leaving the germline J gene to fill in the end. The chain employs TRBV5-1 and TRBJ2-7, with 12 nucleotides matching TRBD1. The CDR3 sequence is 18 residues long. Germline values: CDR1 SGHRS, CDR2 YFSETQ. V dropped 1 base and J dropped 6; count of bases not matched to a gene: 14. Incomplete CDR3 DNA: TGCGCCAGCAGCTTGTGGGACAGGGGGCGCTTAGGGGGAGGCGAG. Translated: CASSLWDRGRLGGGE. The entire CDR3 protein is CASSLWDRGRLGGGEQYF.

Comment on this clone: The CDR3 goes on 3 residues after the read ends, and that part is filled in from the germline J gene. The V and J genes are TRBV10-3 and TRBJ2-1; 8 nucleotides line up with TRBD1. V lost 6 bases to trimming and J lost 4 bases; unmatched junction nucleotides: 5. The CDR3 has 14 amino acids. Germline loops: CDR1 ENHRY, CDR2 SYGVKD. This chain's CDR3 is CAIREQGVYNEQFF. The sequenced part of the CDR3 DNA is TGTGCCATCAGGGAACAGGGGGTTTACAATGAG.

CDR3 sequence: CASSLTSGGADTQYF. Incomplete CDR3 DNA: TGTGCCAGCAGCTTGACTAGCGGGGGAGCGGATACG. The chain couples TRBV7-9 to TRBJ2-3; 12 nucleotides line up with TRBD2. The read finishes 3 residues shy of the CDR3 end, and the germline J gene is used to complete it. The J segment lost 6 bases and the V segment lost 3 bases, leaving 4 bases of the junction unmatched. Per germline, CDR1 SEHNR and CDR2 FQNEAQ (reference sequence). CDR3 length: 15 amino acids.

As concerns this clone: The read finishes 3 residues shy of the CDR3 end, and the germline J gene is used to complete it. This chain joins TRBV19 and TRBJ1-5; 10 nucleotides match TRBD1. The CDR3 consists of 17 residues. The junction had 9 bases not matched to a gene; V was cut back by 7 bases and J by 0 bases. Germline V gene data show CDR1 as LNHDA and CDR2 as SQIVND (reference sequence). The sequenced part of the CDR3 DNA is TGTGCCAGTAACCGGGACAGGGGATTTTATAGCAATCAGCCC. Residues: CASNRDRGFYSNQP. The full CDR3 is CASNRDRGFYSNQPQHF.

With respect to this clone: The read is 3 residues too short to cover the CDR3 end, so that end is filled in from the germline J gene. The V and J genes are TRBV30 and TRBJ1-4; D is ambiguous. V shed 3 bases and J shed 6 bases, with 8 bases lying between them. In germline, CDR1 is GTSNPN, CDR2 SVGIG (reference sequence). The CDR3 consists of 12 residues. This CDR3 is CAWRRSDEKLFF. The CDR3 DNA, read in part, is TGTGCCTGGAGAAGGTCAGATGAAAAA.

Worth noting for this clone: The read finishes 3 residues shy of the CDR3 end, and the germline J gene is used to complete it. The chain has TRBV2 and TRBJ2-2; 10 positions agree with TRBD2. The germline CDR1 and CDR2 sequences are SNHLY and FYNNEI. This CDR3 is built from 14 residues. The junction had 5 bases not matched to a gene; V was cut back by 7 bases and J by 6 bases. The DNA read from the CDR3 is TGTGCCAGCATCCAGGGACTAGCGTCCGGGGAG. This encodes CASIQGLASGE. The CDR3, in full, reads CASIQGLASGELFF.

The covered CDR3 bases are TGTGCCTGGAGTGGCGGGCTGATGCAGCCC. It codes for CAWSGGLMQP. From start to end, the CDR3 is CAWSGGLMQPQHF. The chain employs TRBV30 and TRBJ1-5; D is uncertain. The CDR3 goes on 3 residues after the read ends, and that part is filled in from the germline J gene. The CDR3 is made up of 13 amino acids. V lost 1 base, J lost 7 bases, and 11 bases lay in between. The germline V gene encodes CDR1 GTSNPN and CDR2 SVGIG (reference sequence).

CDR3: CASSLDRPDSPLHF. The covered CDR3 bases are TGCGCCAGCAGCTTGGACAGGCCTGATTCACCC. The chain links TRBV5-1 to TRBJ1-6; maybe TRBD1 (5 bases). The CDR3 is cut off 3 residues early in the read; its end comes from the germline J gene. Germline lookup yields CDR1 SGHRS and CDR2 YFSETQ. This CDR3 contains 14 residues. The V end lost 0 bases, the J end lost 8 bases, and 9 bases lay between the germline ends.

Comments on this clone: The read comes to an end 3 residues before the CDR3 does, leaving the germline J gene to fill in the end. J is TRBJ2-7 and V is TRBV7-8; 8 positions match TRBD2. This CDR3 has 15 amino acids. V shed 5 bases and J 4 bases; nucleotides not matched to a gene: 10. Germline CDR1 reads SGHVS; CDR2 reads FQNEAQ. The CDR3 region is CASSALAVIGYEQYF. CDR3 bases read: TGTGCCAGCAGCGCACTAGCGGTGATAGGATACGAG.

Concerning this clone itself: The read ends 3 residues early relative to the CDR3; the germline J gene fills the gap. The J gene is TRBJ1-2, the V gene TRBV7-2; D may be TRBD1 (6 bases). Germline assignment: CDR1 SGHTA and CDR2 FQGNSA. The V end was cut by 5 bases, the J end by 4 bases, with 17 bases between. This CDR3 spans 15 amino acids. This chain's CDR3 is CASSPGQSGIYGYTF. The sequenced CDR3 bases are TGTGCCAGCAGCCCCGGACAGTCCGGGATCTATGGC.

CDR3 protein: CSARGGQLLGYTF. Partial CDR3 DNA: TGCAGTGCTAGAGGGGGACAGCTCCTTGGC. This sequence joins TRBV20-1 and TRBJ1-2; 7 bases agree with TRBD1. The CDR3 end lies 3 residues beyond the end of the read and is filled in from the germline J gene. The J segment lost 7 bases and the V segment lost 1 base, leaving 6 bases of the junction unmatched. CDR1 DFQATT and CDR2 SNEGSKA come from the germline V gene (reference sequence). The CDR3 is made up of 13 amino acids.

A note on this clone: The CDR3 end is not reached by the read, which stops 3 residues before it; the germline J gene fills it in. V usage is TRBV7-3 and J usage is TRBJ1-2; D gene ambiguous. Germline CDR1 reads SGHTA; CDR2 reads FQGTGA. CDR3 length: 12 residues. Partial CDR3 DNA: TGTGCCAGCAGCAACGACTACAATGAC. It is translated as CASSNDYND. In full, the CDR3 reads CASSNDYNDYTF.

A note on this clone: The sequenced fragment ends 3 residues before the CDR3 boundary, so the rest is inferred from the germline J gene. The chain recombines TRBV20-1 with TRBJ2-6; no reliable D call. There are 12 residues in the CDR3. Trimming pared 5 bases from V and 4 bases from J, leaving 6 bases between. The V gene's germline CDR1 is DFQATT and CDR2 SNEGSKA (reference sequence). The part of the CDR3 DNA that was read is TGCAGTGCTGCCCTAGGGGCCAACGTC. Amino acid sequence: CSAALGANV. The full-length CDR3 reads as CSAALGANVLTF.

A remark on this clone: The read stops 3 residues short of the end of the CDR3; the missing end is completed from the germline J gene. This chain connects TRBV18 to TRBJ2-3, with D possibly being TRBD1 (6 bases). From germline, CDR1 is KGHSH and CDR2 LQKENI. This CDR3 spans 13 amino acids. The CDR3 spells CASSRTAQETQYF. CDR3 DNA (partial): TGTGCCAGCTCCCGGACAGCCCAAGAGACG. Variable domain in full (rest from reference TRBV18 and TRBJ2-3): NAGVMQNPRHLVRRRGQEARLRCSPMKGHSHVYWYRQLPEEGLKFMVYLQKENIIDESGMPKERFSAEFPKEGPSILRIQQVVRGDSAAYFCASSRTAQETQYFGPGTRLTVL.

Notes on this clone: With the read ending 3 residues before the CDR3 end, the germline J gene is used to fill in that end. The chain carries TRBV6-1 and TRBJ1-1, with TRBD1 identical over 8 bases. J lost 7 bases, V lost 6 bases, and 4 bases had no gene match. CDR1 is MNHNS and CDR2 is SASEGT in the germline V gene. The CDR3 extends over 12 amino acids. Here the CDR3 reads CASSEQGVEAFF. The sequenced CDR3 bases are TGTGCCAGCAGCGAACAGGGGGTTGAA.

The CDR3 region is CAIFIQGCGMNTEAFF. CDR3 bases read: TGTGCCATCTTCATCCAGGGGTGTGGGATGAACACTGAA. V gene TRBV6-7 combines with J gene TRBJ1-1; a possible D gene is TRBD1 (6 bases). The missing CDR3 end, 3 residues past where the read stops, is filled in from the germline J gene. TRBV6-7 is treated as an ORF (open reading frame) with a function not yet certain. The CDR3 is 16 amino acids. Deletions cut 10 bases from V and 0 bases from J, with 21 bases between.

With regard to this clone: Coverage ceases 3 residues before the CDR3 finishes, and the germline J gene fills in the end. This chain links TRBV6-2 or TRBV6-3 with TRBJ2-5, with 10 bases lining up with TRBD2. Germline V gene sequence: CDR1 MNHEY, CDR2 SVGEGT. The CDR3 contains 17 residues. The V segment lost 0 bases and the J segment 7 bases; nucleotides outside the gene matches: 11. Partial CDR3 DNA: TGTGCCAGCAGTTACTCCCCTAGCGGGGGCGCGCTGACGACC. Translated: CASSYSPSGGALTT. The complete CDR3 protein is CASSYSPSGGALTTQYF.

About this clone itself: At one end the junction does not follow the germline gene, possibly because of a read error. Sequencing ends 3 residues short of the CDR3 end; the germline J gene provides the rest. Within the sample, other DNA sequences also encode this same CDR3. The chain is built from TRBV7-7 and TRBJ1-6, with 9 bases matching TRBD1. Germline V gene sequence: CDR1 SSHAT, CDR2 FNYEAQ (reference sequence). The CDR3 has 14 residues. CDR3 residues: CASSLGQGGSPLHF. The part of the CDR3 DNA that was read is TGTGCTAGCAGCTTGGGACAGGGTGGCTCACCC.

Note on this clone: The read comes to an end 3 residues before the CDR3 does, leaving the germline J gene to fill in the end. The rearrangement links TRBV20-1 to TRBJ1-3; 8 nucleotides line up with TRBD1. The CDR3 extends over 15 amino acids. Germline loops: CDR1 DFQATT, CDR2 SNEGSKA (reference sequence). V trimming: 0 bases; J trimming: 2 bases; junction bases outside the gene matches: 3. The CDR3 sequence is CSARDGRGPGNTIYF. The covered CDR3 bases are TGCAGTGCTAGAGATGGCAGGGGGCCTGGAAACACC.

As concerns this clone: Germline is not matched at one junction end, which may reflect a read error. The read terminates 3 residues ahead of where the CDR3 ends, so the germline J gene completes it. V usage is TRBV7-9 and J usage is TRBJ2-7, with 7 positions matching TRBD1. Germline CDR1 and CDR2: SEHNR and FQNEAQ (reference sequence). CDR3 length: 14 amino acids. CDR3 sequence: CSSRLDRDGYEQYF. Partial CDR3 DNA: TGTTCCAGCAGACTCGACAGGGACGGCTACGAG.

Of note for this clone: The read comes to an end 3 residues before the CDR3 does, leaving the germline J gene to fill in the end. The J gene is TRBJ2-1, the V gene TRBV20-1; 7 nucleotides match TRBD1. The V segment lost 0 bases and the J segment 4 bases; nucleotides outside the gene matches: 3. CDR1 DFQATT and CDR2 SNEGSKA come from the germline V gene (reference sequence). This CDR3 has 14 amino acids. CDR3 DNA, as far as it was read: TGCAGTGCTAGAGATAACAGGGGATACAATGAG. Its protein is CSARDNRGYNE. The CDR3 as a whole reads CSARDNRGYNEQFF.

As regards this clone: The sample carries other DNA sequences with the same CDR3. The CDR3 loop reads CASSQGGYEQYF. The CDR3 DNA, read in part, is TGTGCCAGCAGCCAAGGGGGCTACGAG. The gene calls are TRBV7-9 and TRBJ2-7; perhaps TRBD1 as D (6 bases). The read terminates 3 residues before the CDR3 end, so the remaining end is supplied by the germline J gene. The V and J ends lost 5 bases and 3 bases respectively, with 8 bases between them. The CDR3 sequence is 12 residues long. Germline CDR1 is SEHNR and CDR2 is FQNEAQ (reference sequence).

Points on this clone: Read sequence stops 3 residues before the CDR3 end, and the germline J gene provides the missing end. The chain employs TRBV19 and TRBJ1-2, with a weak D call TRBD1 (5 bases). The germline gives CDR1 LNHDA, CDR2 SQIVND (reference sequence). The CDR3 sequence is 13 residues long. Incomplete CDR3 DNA: TGTGCCAGTAGAGGTAGCGGGAGGGGCGAC. As protein: CASRGSGRGD. The full CDR3 protein is CASRGSGRGDYTF. The variable domain in full, completed from reference TRBV19 and TRBJ1-2, reads DGGITQSPKYLFRKEGQNVTLSCEQNLNHDAMYWYRQDPGQGLRLIYYSQIVNDFQKGDIAEGYSVSREKKESFPLTVTSAQKNPTAFYLCASRGSGRGDYTFGSGTRLTVV.

As to this clone: The read gets to within 3 residues of the CDR3 end, and the germline J gene fills in the rest. The chain employs TRBV20-1 and TRBJ1-1; D unclear. The CDR3 totals 13 residues. Germline CDR1 is DFQATT and CDR2 is SNEGSKA (reference sequence). V was shortened by 4 bases and J by 0 bases, with 9 bases between the two germline ends. The CDR3 reads CSAKQSLNTEAFF. Partial CDR3 DNA: TGCAGTGCTAAACAGAGTTTGAACACTGAA.

To note about this clone: The CDR3 goes on 3 residues after the read ends, and that part is filled in from the germline J gene. V gene TRBV7-2 combines with J gene TRBJ2-3, with 8 bases aligning to TRBD1. Germline CDR1 SGHTA, CDR2 FQGNSA. The CDR3 is 15 amino acids. The part of the CDR3 DNA that was read is TGTGCCAGCAGCTTGCAGGGGGCTAGCAATCAGCCG. This translates into CASSLQGASNQP. The entire CDR3 sequence reads CASSLQGASNQPQYF. Looking up the rest from reference TRBV7-2 and TRBJ2-3 gives the full variable domain: GAGVSQSPSNKVTEKGKDVELRCDPISGHTALYWYRQSLGQGLEFLIYFQGNSAPDKSGLPSDRFSAERTGGSVSTLTIQRTQQEDSAVYLCASSLQGASNQPQYFGPGTRLTVL.

About this clone: The read falls 3 residues short of the CDR3 end, and the missing part is taken from the germline J gene. The chain carries TRBV6-1 and TRBJ1-5; D unresolved. This CDR3 has 14 residues. V lost 4 bases to trimming and J lost 2 bases, with 9 bases between them. The germline V gene has CDR1 MNHNS and CDR2 SASEGT. CDR3 loop: CASSVGWGNQPQHF. Incomplete CDR3 DNA: TGTGCCAGCAGTGTCGGGTGGGGCAATCAGCCC.

As concerns this clone: The read halts 3 residues ahead of the CDR3 end, with the missing end drawn from the germline J gene. J is TRBJ2-7 and V is TRBV5-5; 9 bases fit TRBD1. The length of the CDR3 is 14 residues. Per germline, CDR1 SGHKS and CDR2 YYEKEE (reference sequence). Trimming took 4 bases from V and 3 from J; bases not matched to a gene: 5. CDR3 sequence reads: CASSPGQGNYEQYF. The DNA read from the CDR3 is TGTGCCAGCAGCCCGGGACAGGGTAACTACGAG.

A word on this clone: The read stops 3 residues short of the end of the CDR3; the missing end is completed from the germline J gene. The chain combines TRBV29-1 with TRBJ2-7; 8 bases are shared with TRBD1. After removal of 6 bases from V and 3 bases from J, the junction contained 7 bases not matched to a gene. The CDR3 length is 13 residues. Germline V gene data show CDR1 as SQVTM and CDR2 as ANQGSEA. The CDR3 sequence is CSVQGGEDYEQYF. The part of the CDR3 DNA that was read is TGCAGCGTACAGGGGGGCGAGGACTACGAG.